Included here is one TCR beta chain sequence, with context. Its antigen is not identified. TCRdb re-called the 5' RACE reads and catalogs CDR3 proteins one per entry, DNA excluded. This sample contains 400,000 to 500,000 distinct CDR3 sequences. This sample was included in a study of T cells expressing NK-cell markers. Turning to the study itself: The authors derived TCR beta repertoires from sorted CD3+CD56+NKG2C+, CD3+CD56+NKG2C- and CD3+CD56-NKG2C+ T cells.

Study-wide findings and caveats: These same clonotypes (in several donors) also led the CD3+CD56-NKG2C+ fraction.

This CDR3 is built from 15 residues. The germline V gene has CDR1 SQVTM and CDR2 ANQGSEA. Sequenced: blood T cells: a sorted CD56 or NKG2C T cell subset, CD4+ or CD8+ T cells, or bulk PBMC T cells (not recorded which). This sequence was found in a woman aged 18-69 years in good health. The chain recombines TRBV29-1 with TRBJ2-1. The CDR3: CSVDGLRVPYNEQFF.